This T cell receptor beta chain was documented in a study of T cells in Graves' hyperthyroidism and ophthalmopathy. The sample holds many counts of this clonotype. Its target is unknown. General study results and limits: The authors' 13 V-J model separated ophthalmopathy from stable hyperthyroidism.

Amplification yielded TCR beta CDR3 regions, with RNA transcripts as the source. HTBI primers were used for first-round RT-PCR of the TCR CDR3. TCRdb reprocessed the multiplex PCR reads with MiXCR, giving one entry per CDR3 protein. The profile shows about 300,000 distinct CDR3 sequences, 15% to 20% of them singletons. Germline lookup yields CDR1 SGHVS and CDR2 FQNEAQ. CDR3 length: 16 residues. The germline V and J ends were trimmed by 1 base and 12 bases, with 22 bases remaining between them. A NOSPECS grade of at least 4, a Clinical Activity Score of at least 3 and duration under 3 months were recorded in ophthalmopathy patients. Every diagnosis used clinical symptoms, serum thyroxine and TRAb, thyroid ultrasound and orbital computed tomography. Each 10 ml fresh peripheral blood draw supplied the PBMCs.

Source material: blood. The chain has TRBV7-8 and TRBJ2-1; no clear D gene. The receptor's source is a man aged 50-59 years with Graves' ophthalmopathy. The CDR3 nucleotides read TGTGCCAGCAGCTTAGGGGCAGCATCATCGCTTTTAGGGCAGTTCTTC. This encodes CASSLGAASSLLGQFF.